The 15 T cell receptor beta chains in this list originate from one sample, sequenced in a study of blood T cell repertoires in COVID-19 (dated by TCRdb to between 2020 and 2021). Library prep was done by the immunoSEQ multiplex PCR assay. TCRdb mirrors the immuneACCESS table, restricted to in-frame sequences. Some clones are absent from its copies; in checked studies, under half trace to an unresolved V gene, and the reason for the others is unknown. The sample has fewer than 65,000 clones on record, around 75% of them singletons. About 25% of the sample belongs to the ten largest clones. The material sequenced was peripheral blood. These receptors all come from a human donor in a cohort sampled during active COVID-19.

This chain joins TRBV7-9 and TRBJ1-4; 7 positions agree with TRBD1. Per the germline V gene, CDR1 is SEHNR and CDR2 is FQNEAQ (reference sequence). The CDR3 consists of 14 residues. V lost 5 bases to trimming and J lost 14 bases; unmatched junction nucleotides: 14. The CDR3 here is CASSLGQPSLGLFF. The DNA for the CDR3 is TGTGCCAGCAGCCTGGGACAGCCTTCCCTAGGGCTGTTTTTT.

This clone was counted a single time. DNA for the CDR3: TGTGCCACCCGACAGAGCCAAGAGACCCAGTACTTC. Protein product: CATRQSQETQYF. The V and J genes are TRBV10-3 and TRBJ2-5; a weak D match, TRBD1 (5 bases). The V end lost 10 bases, the J end lost 1 base, and 10 bases lay between the germline ends. The CDR3 is 12 residues long. The germline CDR1 and CDR2 sequences are ENHRY and SYGVKD.

This chain joins TRBV19 and TRBJ2-1; TRBD1 matches 7 bases. V was clipped by 7 bases and J by 8 bases; unmatched bases: 8. In germline, CDR1 is LNHDA, CDR2 SQIVND (reference sequence). This CDR3 comprises 13 residues. CDR3: CASIQTGTHEQFF. DNA for the CDR3: TGTGCCAGTATTCAGACAGGGACCCATGAGCAGTTCTTC.

The chain recombines TRBV4-1 with TRBJ2-1; 7 bases fit TRBD2. Germline V lookup: CDR1 MGHRA, CDR2 YSYEKL. The junction had 14 bases not matched to a gene; V was cut back by 5 bases and J by 4 bases. The CDR3 consists of 17 residues. This CDR3 is CASSSRSAGVGYNEQFF. The CDR3 bases are TGCGCCAGCAGCTCAAGATCCGCGGGAGTGGGGTACAATGAGCAGTTCTTC.

This clone was seen just once. The chain links TRBV14 to TRBJ2-5; 9 bases align to TRBD1. Trimming at V came to 2 bases and at J to 5 bases, leaving 6 bases not matched to a gene. The V gene's germline CDR1 is SGHDN and CDR2 FVKESK. The CDR3 has 15 amino acids. The DNA of the CDR3 is TGTGCCAGCAGCCAACCGGGACAGGGTTGGGAGACCCAGTACTTC. Amino acids: CASSQPGQGWETQYF.

The chain couples TRBV7-8 to TRBJ2-3; 12 bases align to TRBD2. V was clipped by 7 bases and J by 1 base; unmatched bases: 12. CDR1 is SGHVS, CDR2 FQNEAQ, per germline. The CDR3 is 18 residues long. The CDR3 coding sequence is TGTGCCAGCAATCTGAGGACTAGCGGGGTTCGGGGCACAGATACGCAGTATTTT. It yields the protein CASNLRTSGVRGTDTQYF.

This rearrangement joins TRBV6-5 to TRBJ1-3, with D possibly matching TRBD1 (5 bases). CDR3 size: 14 residues. Germline assignment: CDR1 MNHEY and CDR2 SVGAGI. The ends were cut back, 4 bases at V and 2 bases at J, with 9 bases in the middle. The CDR3 sequence: CASSSQGTGNTIYF. For the CDR3, the DNA is TGTGCCAGCAGTTCCCAGGGTACTGGAAACACCATATATTTT.

V and J are TRBV5-1 and TRBJ2-3; TRBD2 aligns across 7 bases. With V trimmed by 0 bases and J by 4 bases, 2 bases remained unmatched. CDR3 size: 14 residues. The germline V gene has CDR1 SGHRS and CDR2 YFSETQ. CDR3 amino acids: CASSLGGSADTQYF. CDR3 DNA: TGCGCCAGCAGCTTGGGCGGGAGTGCAGATACGCAGTATTTT.

The CDR3 nucleotides are TGTGCCAGCAGTTACAGGAGTAGGCTAAGCAATCAGCCCCAGCATTTT. This codes for CASSYRSRLSNQPQHF. This sequence joins TRBV6-2 or TRBV6-3 and TRBJ1-5; D gene uncertain. Germline CDR1 MNHEY, CDR2 SVGEGT. V lost 2 bases to trimming and J lost 1 base, with 12 bases between them. The CDR3 extends over 16 amino acids.

In this sample, this clone turned up a few times. The chain carries TRBV7-3 and TRBJ2-7, with D perhaps TRBD2 (5 bases). Trimming took off 2 bases at V and 5 bases at J, with 13 bases between the two ends. CDR3 length equals 14 residues. Germline assignment: CDR1 SGHTA and CDR2 FQGTGA. In nucleotides, the CDR3 is TGTGCCAGCAGCTTATCTAGCTCTGGCAACGAGCAGTACTTC. Translation gives CASSLSSSGNEQYF.

This clone was found a few times. The chain employs TRBV27 and TRBJ1-3; D gene uncertain. With 6 bases removed from V and 0 bases from J, the gap between germline ends came to 18 bases. Germline values: CDR1 MNHEY, CDR2 SMNVEV (reference sequence). The CDR3 spans 17 residues. The CDR3 loop is CASRGLGRRNSGNTIYF. The CDR3, as DNA: TGTGCCAGCAGGGGATTAGGGCGGAGGAACTCTGGAAACACCATATATTTT.

This clone was recorded a few times. V and J are TRBV6-1 and TRBJ2-2; 8 bases map to TRBD1. The J segment lost 3 bases and the V segment lost 3 bases, leaving 6 bases of the junction unmatched. The germline V gene has CDR1 MNHNS and CDR2 SASEGT. This CDR3 spans 16 amino acids. CDR3 DNA: TGTGCCAGCAGTGAGAAGGGACAGGCCGACACCGGGGAGCTGTTTTTT. Translating it yields CASSEKGQADTGELFF.

V gene TRBV7-2 combines with J gene TRBJ2-3, with D maybe TRBD1 (6 bases). The CDR3 is made up of 16 amino acids. Per the germline V gene, CDR1 is SGHTA and CDR2 is FQGNSA. The V and J ends lost 6 bases and 4 bases respectively, with 20 bases between them. CDR3 protein: CASSRVSTGGADTQYF. The CDR3 nucleotides are TGTGCCAGCAGTCGAGTCTCGACAGGCGGTGCAGATACGCAGTATTTT.

This rearrangement joins TRBV11-2 to TRBJ2-3; 11 bases fit TRBD2. Per the germline V gene, CDR1 is SGHAT and CDR2 is FQNNGV. This CDR3 region has 19 residues. With V trimmed by 0 bases and J by 4 bases, 12 bases remained unmatched. In DNA form, the CDR3 reads TGTGCCAGCAGCTTAGATGGAGGTAGCGGGAGGGCTAGGGCAGATACGCAGTATTTT. This codes for CASSLDGGSGRARADTQYF.

This chain uses TRBV6-5 with TRBJ2-7; no clear D. V lost 7 bases to trimming and J lost 4 bases, with 8 bases between them. CDR1 and CDR2 (germline): MNHEY, SVGAGI. This CDR3 is 11 amino acids long. The CDR3 sequence is CASNSGYEQYF. CDR3 coding DNA: TGTGCCAGCAACTCGGGTTACGAGCAGTACTTC.